The TCR beta chain under discussion was sequenced for a study of blood T cell repertoires in COVID-19. Germline V CDR1 and CDR2: LGHNA, YNFKEQ. The CDR3 runs 15 residues. V was cut by 2 bases and J by 4 bases, with 14 bases left in between. Authors' analysis steps: Estimation of nucleated cell counts was performed using reference gene primer amplification. TCRdb's table, derived via immunoSEQ multiplex PCR, lists solely in-frame clones and lacks some. The V and J calls and clone size were taken over from that table, and D and trimming were inferred from the DNA. The repertoire has 120,000 or so clones, roughly 85% of them found once; the top ten carry 3.5% to 5%.

This clonotype originated in a middle-aged man with acute or convalescent COVID-19. The sample consisted of peripheral blood. The chain couples TRBV4-2 to TRBJ1-2; D remains ambiguous. The CDR3 loop reads CASSQSAGESYGYTF. The DNA for the CDR3 is TGTGCCAGCAGCCAATCCGCTGGGGAGAGCTATGGCTACACCTTC.